This T cell receptor beta chain was recorded in a study of T cell repertoires in aging, cancer and after chemotherapy. Study at large: The whole study produced a dataset of several million TCR reads. Study-wide results and caveats: In healthy donors, age-related TCR diversity loss mainly reflected lost richness. No conclusions about immunological memory after chemotherapy can be drawn from the repertoire data.

The template was genomic DNA from peripheral blood, not RNA. A remark on this clonotype: Its antigen is undetermined.

TRB rearrangements spanning V, D and J were amplified using mixed TRB-A/B primers. One entry per CDR3 protein results from TCRdb running MiXCR on the multiplex PCR reads. Of 2,000 to 2,500 distinct CDR3 sequences listed, roughly 31% were seen once; the top ten hold about 17%. This sequence was found in a human donor with a solid tumor. Sequenced input: blood.

The CDR3 DNA reads TGTGCCAGCAGCCCCCGGCTAGAAAAACTGTTTTTT. The encoded protein is CASSPRLEKLFF. V usage is TRBV7-9 and J usage is TRBJ1-4, with D unclear. V gave up 5 bases and J gave up 8 bases, with 9 bases separating them. The germline CDR1 and CDR2 sequences are SEHNR and FQNEAQ (reference sequence). The CDR3 is 12 residues long. Based on the CDR3 plus reference TRBV7-9 and TRBJ1-4, the full variable domain is DTGVSQNPRHKITKRGQNVTFRCDPISEHNRLYWYRQTLGQGPEFLTYFQNEAQLEKSRLLSDRFSAERPKGSFSTLEIQRTEQGDSAMYLCASSPRLEKLFFGSGTQLSVL.